This TCR beta chain was captured by sequencing in a study of blood T cell repertoires in COVID-19. Original processing methods: How many nucleated cells were present was estimated from reference gene primer amplification. Assay used: immunoSEQ multiplex PCR; TCRdb lists only in-frame clones, some missing. The V and J calls and the clone size are those of that table, but D and trimming were determined from the DNA. The repertoire includes over 350,000 clones, about 89% of them detected once, and 0.7% to 0.95% sits in the top ten. The sample holds a few counts of this clone. Participant-reported clinical history was the basis for cohort assignment. A COVID-19 case was met by exposed participants within 2 weeks before study entry. CDR1 is SGHKS, CDR2 YYEKEE, per germline (reference sequence). Unmatched junction bases numbered 11, after V lost 5 bases and J lost 3 bases. CDR3 length: 15 residues.

The chain has TRBV5-5 and TRBJ2-7; 7 bases are a match to TRBD2. The sequencing sample was made of PBMCs or T cells enriched from blood (not recorded which). This clonotype was sampled from a woman aged 40 to 49 who had been exposed to COVID-19. The CDR3 region is CASRVTGGTHYEQYF. The CDR3 DNA sequence: TGTGCCAGCAGGGTCACCGGGGGGACCCACTACGAGCAGTACTTC.